This T cell receptor (beta chain) was sequenced during a study of identical twins. CDR1 and CDR2 from the germline V gene are LGHDT and YNNKEL (reference sequence). The V and J ends lost 6 bases and 5 bases respectively, with 22 bases between them. This CDR3 contains 16 residues. TCRdb analysed the 5' RACE reads with MiXCR anew, one entry per CDR3 protein. The sample carries about 720,000 distinct CDR3 sequences, around a sixth recorded once. These data are also associated with another study on T cells expressing NK-cell markers. Turning to that study: The authors sequenced eight donors, of whom seven were HCMV-seropositive and one was seronegative.

The sample was PBMCs. This receptor was obtained from a woman aged 18 to 35 in good health. The chain has TRBV3-1 and TRBJ2-5; D is possibly TRBD1 (6 bases). Here the CDR3 reads CASSHRARGVRETQYF. CDR3 nucleotide sequence: TGTGCCAGCAGTCACAGGGCACGGGGCGTGCGGGAGACCCAGTACTTC.